This T cell receptor (beta chain) is drawn from a study of beta chain features in type 1 diabetes. Overall study results and limits: Junctions at VDJ sites from type 1 diabetes patients had fewer insertions and more deletions. Resolution of whether HLA type affects TCRB rearrangement was not achieved here.

Of the isolated RNA, all was reverse transcribed, and so the sequenced material was expressed TCRB transcripts. Read counts averaged approximately 3.6 million for samples of naive, central memory and regulatory T cells. Libraries were prepared by immunoSEQ multiplex PCR; TCRdb keeps only in-frame clonotypes and omits some of them. The sample holds 810,000 or so clones, about a sixth seen once. The table lists this clone with a few counts. No antigen is known for it. V dropped 0 bases and J dropped 6 bases, with 7 bases sitting between them. The length of the CDR3 is 13 residues. Germline V gene data show CDR1 as SGDLS and CDR2 as YYNGEE.

The chain employs TRBV9 and TRBJ2-1, with D possibly matching TRBD2 (6 bases). Material: naive CD4+ T cells from blood. The clonotype originates from a woman younger than 30 in good health. The CDR3 region is CASSVGGINEQFF. As DNA, the CDR3 is TGTGCCAGCAGCGTAGGCGGGATCAATGAGCAGTTCTTC.